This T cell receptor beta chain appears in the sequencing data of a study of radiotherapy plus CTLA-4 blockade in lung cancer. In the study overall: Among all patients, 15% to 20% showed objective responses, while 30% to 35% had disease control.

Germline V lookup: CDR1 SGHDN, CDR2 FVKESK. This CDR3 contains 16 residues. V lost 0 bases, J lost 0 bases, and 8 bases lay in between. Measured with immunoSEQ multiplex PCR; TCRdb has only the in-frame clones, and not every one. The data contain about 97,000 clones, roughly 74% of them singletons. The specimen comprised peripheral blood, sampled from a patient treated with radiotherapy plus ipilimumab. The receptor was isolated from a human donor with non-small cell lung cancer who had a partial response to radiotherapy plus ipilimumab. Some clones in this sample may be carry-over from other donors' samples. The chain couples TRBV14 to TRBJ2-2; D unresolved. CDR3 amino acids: CASSQDLGSNTGELFF. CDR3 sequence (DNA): TGTGCCAGCAGCCAAGACCTAGGTTCGAACACCGGGGAGCTGTTTTTT.